The 28 T cell receptor beta chains below come from one sample, sequenced in a study of cytomegalovirus exposure and HLA in healthy donors. PCR employed 60 Vbeta and 13 Jbeta primers. Data came from immunoSEQ multiplex PCR; TCRdb stores just in-frame clones and leaves some out. The sample has more than 95,000 clones, 60% to 85% seen once; the top ten hold around 3.6%. Sequencing used PBMCs. The origin of the receptors is a young man in good health and CMV-seronegative.

This clone appeared a few times. The chain has TRBV6-5 and TRBJ1-5, with 12 nucleotides matching TRBD1. V lost 9 bases to trimming and J lost 5 bases; unmatched junction nucleotides: 8. Germline V lookup: CDR1 MNHEY, CDR2 SVGAGI. The CDR3 extends over 15 amino acids. In DNA form, the CDR3 reads TGTGCCAGTTCGTCCGGGACAGGGGGCTATCAGCCCCAGCATTTT. Its protein is CASSSGTGGYQPQHF.

This clone was picked up a small number of times. This likely stems from a read error, as it lies one base from a far larger clone. This chain uses TRBV5-6 with TRBJ1-4; no clear D. The CDR3 sequence is 13 residues long. The germline V gene encodes CDR1 SGHDT and CDR2 YYEEEE. The ends were cut back, 5 bases at V and 4 bases at J, with 9 bases in the middle. The CDR3 loop reads CASRSVLNEKLFF. CDR3 coding DNA: TGTGCCAGCAGATCTGTCCTTAATGAAAAACTGTTTTTT.

This chain links TRBV9 with TRBJ2-3; 9 bases fit TRBD2. Per germline, CDR1 SGDLS and CDR2 YYNGEE. This CDR3 is built from 17 residues. V lost 2 bases and J lost 5; bases outside the gene matches: 12. CDR3: CASSVARVAGVEDTQYF. Written as DNA, the CDR3 is TGTGCCAGCAGCGTTGCTCGGGTAGCGGGGGTAGAAGATACGCAGTATTTT.

The V call is TRBV5-4, the J call TRBJ1-2, with D tentatively TRBD1 (6 bases). Trimming pared 4 bases from V and 3 bases from J, leaving 13 bases between. CDR3 length: 14 residues. The germline CDR1 and CDR2 sequences are SGHNT and YYREEE (reference sequence). In nucleotides, the CDR3 is TGTGCCAGCAGCCTCAGGGGTGGTGACTATGGCTACACCTTC. It yields the protein CASSLRGGDYGYTF.

The V and J genes are TRBV28 and TRBJ1-1, with a possible D match to TRBD1 (6 bases). The CDR3 covers 13 residues. The germline V gene encodes CDR1 MDHEN and CDR2 SYDVKM. The V and J ends lost 3 bases and 10 bases respectively, with 15 bases between them. The CDR3 DNA is TGTGCCAGCAGTTTCGCAGGGGTAGTCGGAGCTTTCTTT. Translation gives CASSFAGVVGAFF. Full variable domain (remainder filled in from reference TRBV28 and TRBJ1-1): DVKVTQSSRYLVKRTGEKVFLECVQDMDHENMFWYRQDPGLGLRLIYFSYDVKMKEKGDIPEGYSVSREKKERFSLILESASTNQTSMYLCASSFAGVVGAFFGQGTRLTVV.

This sequence joins TRBV7-9 and TRBJ2-5; no definite D call. The J call may not be correct, given that the DNA end is closer to TRBJ2-7. Germline V lookup: CDR1 SEHNR, CDR2 FQNEAQ (reference sequence). This CDR3 is built from 11 residues. The CDR3 protein is CASSLTLEQYF. CDR3 nucleotides: TGTGCCAGCAGCTTAACCCTCGAGCAGTACTTC.

This clone came up once. The chain uses TRBV6-5 and TRBJ1-3, with 7 bases aligning to TRBD1. Germline V gene data show CDR1 as MNHEY and CDR2 as SVGAGI. The CDR3 loop spans 14 amino acids. V was pared by 2 bases and J by 2 bases, with 0 bases of the junction left unmatched. CDR3 nucleotides: TGTGCCAGCAGTTACGGGACAGCTGGAAACACCATATATTTT. Translation gives CASSYGTAGNTIYF.

This chain connects TRBV28 to TRBJ1-3; D not resolved. Trimming stripped 7 bases from V and 1 base from J, with 14 bases between. Germline-derived CDR1 and CDR2 are MDHEN and SYDVKM. This CDR3 comprises 15 residues. This CDR3 reads CASTNYRGSGNTIYF. CDR3 coding DNA: TGTGCCAGCACGAATTACCGAGGTTCTGGAAACACCATATATTTT.

This chain connects TRBV29-1 to TRBJ2-3; 16 nucleotides agree with TRBD2. The CDR3 sequence is 17 residues long. Germline CDR1 reads SQVTM; CDR2 reads ANQGSEA. The junction had 6 bases not matched to a gene; V was cut back by 6 bases and J by 0 bases. The CDR3 region is CSVKGTSGRASTDTQYF. CDR3 nucleotide sequence: TGCAGCGTCAAGGGGACTAGCGGGAGGGCCAGCACAGATACGCAGTATTTT.

V gene TRBV7-9 combines with J gene TRBJ2-1; a weak D match, TRBD2 (6 bases). This CDR3 is 14 amino acids long. CDR1 and CDR2 from the germline V gene are SEHNR and FQNEAQ (reference sequence). Trimming removed 5 bases at V and 0 bases at J, with 8 bases between. The CDR3 coding sequence is TGTGCCAGCAGCGGGCGGGACTCCTACAATGAGCAGTTCTTC. Translating it yields CASSGRDSYNEQFF.

CDR3: CASTRTGENNEQFF. CDR3 nucleotide sequence: TGCGCCAGCACGCGGACAGGGGAAAACAATGAGCAGTTCTTC. The chain joins TRBV5-1 to TRBJ2-1; 9 bases fit TRBD1. Germline loops: CDR1 SGHRS, CDR2 YFSETQ. Germline trimming cut 6 bases from V and 5 bases from J; bases unmatched to any gene: 6. There are 14 residues in the CDR3.

The chain joins TRBV27 to TRBJ1-5, with D tentatively TRBD1 (5 bases). Germline lookup yields CDR1 MNHEY and CDR2 SMNVEV (reference sequence). V was shortened by 1 base and J by 4 bases, with 8 bases between the two germline ends. The CDR3 runs 14 residues. CDR3 DNA: TGTGCCAGCAGTTTATGGTCAGGGAATCAGCCCCAGCATTTT. The encoded protein is CASSLWSGNQPQHF.

J is TRBJ1-1 and V is TRBV18, with TRBD1 matching 9 bases. There are 15 residues in the CDR3. Losses at the gene ends were 5 bases for V and 1 base for J; bases not matched to a gene: 5. CDR1 and CDR2 from the germline V gene are KGHSH and LQKENI. The CDR3 spells CASSLRTGANTEAFF. Written as DNA, the CDR3 is TGTGCCAGCTCATTGCGGACAGGGGCGAACACTGAAGCTTTCTTT. Using reference TRBV18 and TRBJ1-1 for the parts outside the CDR3, the full variable domain is NAGVMQNPRHLVRRRGQEARLRCSPMKGHSHVYWYRQLPEEGLKFMVYLQKENIIDESGMPKERFSAEFPKEGPSILRIQQVVRGDSAAYFCASSLRTGANTEAFFGQGTRLTVV.

This sequence joins TRBV7-2 and TRBJ2-1, with 7 bases lining up with TRBD2. In germline, CDR1 is SGHTA, CDR2 FQGNSA. V shed 5 bases, J shed 6 bases, and the junction held 7 bases outside the gene matches. The CDR3 totals 14 residues. The CDR3 region is CASSENLAANEQFF. CDR3 coding DNA: TGTGCCAGCAGCGAAAACCTAGCGGCCAATGAGCAGTTCTTC.

The rearrangement links TRBV5-6 to TRBJ2-6, with 8 positions matching TRBD1. The CDR3 length is 15 residues. Germline V CDR1 and CDR2: SGHDT, YYEEEE. Trimming removed 3 bases from V and 4 bases from J; junction bases left unmatched: 3. The CDR3 nucleotides read TGTGCCAGCAGCTGGACAGGGCAAGGGGCCAACGTCCTGACTTTC. Protein sequence: CASSWTGQGANVLTF.

The rearrangement joins TRBV28 to TRBJ2-1; 10 bases agree with TRBD1. Germline CDR1 is MDHEN and CDR2 is SYDVKM. V lost 4 bases, J lost 4 bases, and 7 bases stayed unmatched. The CDR3 is 16 residues long. The CDR3 here is CASSSLTGGVYNEQFF. DNA of the CDR3: TGTGCCAGCAGTTCCCTGACAGGGGGCGTATACAATGAGCAGTTCTTC. The full variable domain, rest sourced from reference TRBV28 and TRBJ2-1, is DVKVTQSSRYLVKRTGEKVFLECVQDMDHENMFWYRQDPGLGLRLIYFSYDVKMKEKGDIPEGYSVSREKKERFSLILESASTNQTSMYLCASSSLTGGVYNEQFFGPGTRLTVL.

On this clone: A junction end diverges from the germline sequence, so it may reflect a read error. The rearrangement joins TRBV7-9 to TRBJ1-2; unclear D gene. The CDR3 contains 12 residues. The germline V gene has CDR1 SEHNR and CDR2 FQNEAQ (reference sequence). CDR3 protein: CSSSLSYYGYTF. Here the CDR3 DNA reads TGTTCCAGCAGCTTATCCTATTATGGCTACACCTTC. Full variable domain (missing parts from reference TRBV7-9 and TRBJ1-2): DTGVSQNPRHKITKRGQNVTFRCDPISEHNRLYWYRQTLGQGPEFLTYFQNEAQLEKSRLLSDRFSAERPKGSFSTLEIQRTEQGDSAMYLCSSSLSYYGYTFGSGTRLTVV.

The V gene is TRBV7-6, the J gene TRBJ2-7; 10 bases fit TRBD1. Germline CDR1 reads SGHVS; CDR2 reads FNYEAQ. This CDR3 has 17 residues. Trimming removed 5 bases from V and 6 bases from J; junction bases left unmatched: 16. CDR3 coding DNA: TGTGCCAGCAGCAGATCTACTTCGACAGGGGGCGGGGGCGAGCAGTACTTC. Translation: CASSRSTSTGGGGEQYF.

The rearrangement links TRBV30 to TRBJ1-6; D is unclear. The CDR3 is made up of 15 amino acids. The germline V gene has CDR1 GTSNPN and CDR2 SVGIG (reference sequence). V lost 3 bases to trimming and J lost 9 bases, with 18 bases between them. The CDR3 bases are TGTGCCTGGAGAGATAACGCTGGCTCGGGTTCACCCCTCCACTTT. Amino acid sequence: CAWRDNAGSGSPLHF.

This clone came up a few times. The chain couples TRBV18 to TRBJ2-3; 8 positions match TRBD2. J lost 5 bases, V lost 3 bases, and 13 bases had no gene match. Germline CDR1 is KGHSH and CDR2 is LQKENI. This CDR3 comprises 17 residues. The CDR3 DNA reads as TGTGCCAGCTCACCTCAACGGGCGAGCGGGGGAATAGATACGCAGTATTTT. The encoded protein is CASSPQRASGGIDTQYF.

This clone is a singleton in its sample. The rearrangement links TRBV4-1 to TRBJ1-2; D is undetermined. Trimming shortened V by 0 bases and J by 5 bases, and 7 bases separated the two germline ends. This CDR3 region has 13 residues. CDR1 and CDR2 from the germline V gene are MGHRA and YSYEKL. The CDR3: CASSQDVGYGYTF. CDR3 sequence (DNA): TGCGCCAGCAGCCAAGACGTCGGTTATGGCTACACCTTC.

A single count supports this clone. V usage is TRBV6-1 and J usage is TRBJ2-7, with TRBD1 matching over 7 bases. Germline V gene sequence: CDR1 MNHNS, CDR2 SASEGT. V lost 5 bases, J lost 3 bases, and 7 bases stayed unmatched. The CDR3 loop spans 14 amino acids. In nucleotides, the CDR3 is TGTGCCAGCAGTAGTGACAGGGCCCTCTACGAGCAGTACTTC. This encodes CASSSDRALYEQYF.

This clone was recorded a few times. The V gene is TRBV5-1, the J gene TRBJ2-3, with 9 bases identical to TRBD2. With 4 bases clipped from V and 0 bases from J, the junction kept 3 bases outside the gene matches. Germline V gene data show CDR1 as SGHRS and CDR2 as YFSETQ. The CDR3 is 15 residues long. The CDR3 DNA follows: TGCGCCAGCAGCCGGCTAGCGGGGAGCACAGATACGCAGTATTTT. Amino acids: CASSRLAGSTDTQYF.

The chain has TRBV5-8 and TRBJ2-4; D is possibly TRBD1 (5 bases). V was cut by 4 bases and J by 1 base, with 12 bases left in between. The germline gives CDR1 SGHTS, CDR2 YDEGEE. This CDR3 has 15 residues. CDR3 bases: TGTGCCAGCAGCGGCAGGGTGGGGGCCAAAAACATTCAGTACTTC. Its protein product is CASSGRVGAKNIQYF. Full variable domain (missing parts from reference TRBV5-8 and TRBJ2-4): EAGVTQSPTHLIKTRGQQATLRCSPISGHTSVYWYQQALGLGLQFLLWYDEGEERNRGNFPPRFSGRQFPNYSSELNVNALELEDSALYLCASSGRVGAKNIQYFGAGTRLSVL.

A single count supports this clone. The V and J genes are TRBV5-6 and TRBJ2-3; 8 bases are a match to TRBD2. After removal of 4 bases from V and 2 bases from J, the junction contained 12 bases not matched to a gene. The CDR3 consists of 17 residues. Germline V lookup: CDR1 SGHDT, CDR2 YYEEEE. The CDR3 sequence is CASSPASERGYTDTQYF. For the CDR3, the DNA is TGTGCCAGCAGCCCCGCAAGTGAGCGGGGGTACACAGATACGCAGTATTTT.

This clone turned up a few times. This rearrangement joins TRBV7-9 to TRBJ2-7; 11 nucleotides align to TRBD2. Unmatched junction bases numbered 3, after V lost 5 bases and J lost 0 bases. The germline gives CDR1 SEHNR, CDR2 FQNEAQ (reference sequence). The CDR3 runs to 15 residues. In DNA form, the CDR3 reads TGTGCCAGCAGCATCGGGACTAGCGGCTCCTACGAGCAGTACTTC. Protein sequence: CASSIGTSGSYEQYF.

The chain links TRBV20-1 to TRBJ2-7, with 7 nucleotides matching TRBD2. Trimming at V came to 5 bases and at J to 6 bases, leaving 4 bases not matched to a gene. The germline V gene encodes CDR1 DFQATT and CDR2 SNEGSKA (reference sequence). This CDR3 contains 11 residues. This chain's CDR3 is CSAGLVGEQYF. The DNA of the CDR3 is TGCAGTGCTGGACTAGTCGGCGAGCAGTACTTC.

The chain joins TRBV6-1 to TRBJ1-5, with unresolved D. The CDR3 sequence is 14 residues long. In germline, CDR1 is MNHNS, CDR2 SASEGT. V was clipped by 3 bases and J by 7 bases, with 13 bases between them. Here the CDR3 reads CASSDWGAKQPQHF. As DNA, the CDR3 is TGTGCCAGCAGTGATTGGGGAGCGAAGCAGCCCCAGCATTTT.